The clone carrying this T cell receptor (beta chain) came up many times. CDR1 SEHNR and CDR2 FQNEAQ come from the germline V gene (reference sequence). The CDR3 consists of 14 residues. V was pared by 5 bases and J by 5 bases, with 5 bases of the junction left unmatched. Time point of the sample: before trial treatment. The sample comes from a study of low-dose radiotherapy and immunotherapy resistance in tumors. Study context: Patients were treated with intravenous nivolumab at 240 mg every two weeks and were also dosed with ipilimumab at 1 mg/kg every six weeks.

Alpha and beta chains were covered, as first-strand cDNA relied on TRAV- and TRBV-specific primers. The authors ran about 20 PCR cycles to amplify TCRs with a constant-region primer and V-primer adapter. The mRNA that was isolated underwent amplification by in vitro transcription. One entry per CDR3 protein, called by TCRdb with MiXCR from the reads. The repertoire holds 65,000 to 95,000 distinct CDR3 sequences, with 15% to 20% as singletons. This sample comprised PBMCs, obtained before treatment. This chain joins TRBV7-9 and TRBJ1-4, with TRBD1 matching over 7 bases. This receptor was taken from a male donor with prostate cancer. The DNA for the CDR3 is TGTGCCAGCAGCCCCTGGGGACAGAATGAAAAACTGTTTTTT. This sequence encodes CASSPWGQNEKLFF.